This T cell receptor beta chain was sequenced during a study of blood T cell repertoires in COVID-19. About the study: Spain, Italy and the United States supplied samples that represented acute and convalescent COVID-19.

Original handling: Estimation of nucleated cell counts relied on the amplification of reference gene primers. The repertoire was sequenced with immunoSEQ multiplex PCR; TCRdb's copy has only in-frame clones and lacks some. The V and J calls and the clone size are those of that table, but D and trimming were determined from the DNA. Altogether 350,000 to 450,000 clones are present, approximately 90% being singletons, with the ten largest covering roughly 0.9%. The length of the CDR3 is 13 residues. Per the germline V gene, CDR1 is GTSNPN and CDR2 is SVGIG (reference sequence). Those designated as exposed participants met a COVID-19 case within 2 weeks before study entry. Notes on this clone: The junction departs from germline at one end; a sequencing error may be responsible.

The rearrangement links TRBV30 to TRBJ1-2; D not resolved. This clonotype was sampled from a woman between 35 and 50 years old who had been exposed to COVID-19. The sample consisted of PBMCs or T cells enriched from blood (not recorded which). CDR3 protein: CAWRITDDYGYTF. The CDR3, as DNA: TGTGCCTGGAGAATCACGGACGACTACGGCTACACCTTC.